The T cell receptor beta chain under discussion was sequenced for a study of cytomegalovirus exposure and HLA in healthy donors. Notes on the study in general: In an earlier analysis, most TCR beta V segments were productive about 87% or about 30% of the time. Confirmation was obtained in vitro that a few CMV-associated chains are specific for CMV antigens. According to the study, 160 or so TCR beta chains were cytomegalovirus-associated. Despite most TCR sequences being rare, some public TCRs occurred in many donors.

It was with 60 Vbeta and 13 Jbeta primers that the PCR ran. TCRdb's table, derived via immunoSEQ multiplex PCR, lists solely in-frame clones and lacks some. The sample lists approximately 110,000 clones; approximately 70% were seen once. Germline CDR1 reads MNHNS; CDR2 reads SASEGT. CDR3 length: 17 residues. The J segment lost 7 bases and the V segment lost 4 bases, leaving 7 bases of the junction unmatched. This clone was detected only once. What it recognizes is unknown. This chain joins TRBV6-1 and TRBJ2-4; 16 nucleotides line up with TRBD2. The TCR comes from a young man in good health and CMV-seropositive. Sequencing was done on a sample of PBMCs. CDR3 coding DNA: TGTGCCAGCAGTGTCACTTCGGGACTAGCGGGGGGGAACATTCAGTACTTC. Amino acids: CASSVTSGLAGGNIQYF.